This note documents a single T cell receptor beta chain sequence. As yet, its antigen is unknown. The treatment is: 15 to 20 received Ad26.COV2.S at low or high dose, single or two shots; five or six received placebo; per-sample allocation not given. The samples were gathered on day 63 after the first injection of vaccine or placebo. This person who donated was an adult of 18-55 years in Boston. Germline CDR1 and CDR2: SGHTA and FQGNSA. Germline trimming cut 2 bases from V and 3 bases from J; bases unmatched to any gene: 2. The CDR3 has 14 residues. Sequencing was performed with immunoSEQ multiplex PCR; in TCRdb, only in-frame clones are kept and a portion is missing. The profile shows fewer than 900,000 clones, roughly 90% of them singletons. This record belongs to a study of Ad26.COV2.S vaccination and SARS-CoV-2 variants. Overall study context: Donor allocation was to the COV1001 Ad26.COV2.S trial arm. Study conclusions and caveats: After vaccination, reports described spike-specific CD8+ and CD4+ T cell responses as showing substantial breadth.

The TCR sequence derives from a person aged 18-65 years who received the Ad26.COV2.S COVID-19 vaccine or a placebo. This chain joins TRBV7-2 and TRBJ1-1, with 8 bases matching TRBD1. The sample in question was peripheral blood, obtained in a trial of Ad26.COV2.S vaccine versus placebo. Here the CDR3 DNA reads TGTGCCAGCAGCTTACAGGGGGCGGACACTGAAGCTTTCTTT. Translating gives CASSLQGADTEAFF.